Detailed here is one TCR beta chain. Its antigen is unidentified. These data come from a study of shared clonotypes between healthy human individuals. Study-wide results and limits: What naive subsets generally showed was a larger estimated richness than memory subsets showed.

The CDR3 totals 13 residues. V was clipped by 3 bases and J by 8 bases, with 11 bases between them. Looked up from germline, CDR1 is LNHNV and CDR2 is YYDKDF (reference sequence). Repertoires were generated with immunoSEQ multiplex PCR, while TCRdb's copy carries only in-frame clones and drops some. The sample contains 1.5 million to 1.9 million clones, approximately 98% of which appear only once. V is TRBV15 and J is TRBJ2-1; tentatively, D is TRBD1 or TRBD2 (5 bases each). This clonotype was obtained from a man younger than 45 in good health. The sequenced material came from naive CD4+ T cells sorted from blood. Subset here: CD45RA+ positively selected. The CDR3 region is CATSRGTDDEQFF. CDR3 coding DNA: TGTGCCACCAGCAGGGGGACGGATGATGAGCAGTTCTTC.